This T cell receptor (beta chain) derives from a study of T cell clonotyping in hematopoietic cell transplantation. Study-wide background: Recipients' pretransplant samples followed cytoreduction. Overall study findings and caveats: At the given depth, recipient repertoires were over 95% de novo clonotypes.

About this clone itself: What it recognizes is unknown.

The CDR3 totals 13 residues. The germline gives CDR1 MNHEY, CDR2 SVGAGI. V lost 2 bases and J lost 10, with 11 bases in between. The assay was immunoSEQ multiplex PCR, and TCRdb's table has in-frame clones only and misses some. The sample consists of 15,000 to 20,000 clones, approximately 75% of them appearing once. The time point is: recipient sample about 28 days before transplant, after cytoreduction. Samples: about 28 days before transplant, then days 30, 100 and 180 after. Here the sequenced sample was peripheral blood mononuclear cells, taken before stem cell transplant. The chain couples TRBV6-5 to TRBJ1-4; D is perhaps TRBD1 (5 bases). The TCR sequence derives from a man aged 60-69 years with acute myeloid leukemia. Some clones in this sample may be carry-over from other donors' samples. CDR3 protein: CASSYTSGGKLFF. CDR3 DNA: TGTGCCAGCAGTTACACGAGCGGGGGAAAACTGTTTTTT.